This T cell receptor (beta chain) is from a study of T cell responses to AZD1222 COVID-19 vaccine (dated by TCRdb to about 2021). Regarding the study in general: AZD1222 recipients with second doses at about 4 weeks or about 12 weeks were pooled, because spike-specific TCR depth and breadth did not differ between schedules. A total of over 230 trial participants underwent TCR sequencing, of whom about 210 received two doses of AZD1222 and around 25 received two doses of the MenACWY control vaccine. Enrollment into the trials was organized by age into subgroups of 18-55, 56-69 and 70-plus years, and those subgroups contained about 150, 27 and 61 TCR-sequenced participants, respectively.

There are 13 amino acids in the CDR3, from cysteine to phenylalanine inclusive. Just CDR3 DNA is preserved here, 39 bases in frame from base 1. The germline V gene yields SGHVS for CDR1 and FQNEAQ for CDR2. The CDR3 regions of human TCRbeta chains were subjected to immunosequencing. Under the source paper's analysis protocol: TCRs in the repertoires were matched against a reference library of SARS-CoV-2-specific TCRs that had been generated with the MIRA antigen-specificity platform. Breadth was defined as the fraction of unique TCRs that were SARS-CoV-2-associated. Depth was defined as the fraction of total T cells that were SARS-CoV-2-associated. Each spike-specific TCR was assigned to its reactive spike region and to a CD4 or CD8 class using the MIRA data. Log10-transformed breadth and depth values were compared by one-way ANOVA with Sidak's multiple comparisons tests. This immuneACCESS table, as held by TCRdb, lists in-frame sequences with V and J called but not all clones. Of the missing ones, under half trace to an unresolved V gene in checked studies; the others have no known cause. The V and J calls and clone size were taken over from that table, and D and trimming were inferred from the DNA. In all, the sample holds about 92,000 clones, and about nine tenths of those were seen once. The ten largest clonotypes hold 6% to 9% of the sample.

In light of the paper, this sample's time point label describes: baseline before first vaccination. Samples from vaccinated people were obtained from the UK trials COV001 and COV002, which included a single-blind randomized controlled phase 2/3 trial of AZD1222 (ChAdOx1 nCoV-19) in healthy adults. Trial participant PBMC samples were collected at day 0 and day 28 after the second dose for TCRbeta chain sequencing. As for this clone: There is no known antigen for this receptor. Mismatch with germline at one junction end may stem from a read error.

What the research found in general, with its limitations: The 56-69-year group was small, and its depth increase did not reach significance, likely because of low power. Nearly half of unique spike-specific TCRs reportedly recognized epitopes outside regions mutated in the B.1.351 and B.1.1.7 variants. Participants were mostly white British, with more females than males. The authors suggested clonal diversity may have been underestimated. The whole spike protein was spanned by vaccine-associated CD4 TCRs, and dominant responses were seen in regions 160-218 and 743-854. Only six AZD1222 recipients were SARS-CoV-2 seropositive at baseline, limiting conclusions about previously exposed vaccinees. A significant rise in spike-specific TCR breadth and depth was observed after two AZD1222 doses relative to day 0 and relative to MenACWY recipients. No day 14 peak-response samples were available, so repertoires were characterized only after the peak T cell response.

The sequence was collected from an adult in good health. The chain uses TRBV7-8 and TRBJ2-7; 9 of the junction bases match TRBD1. This specimen was peripheral blood, taken on day 0 of AZD1222 vaccination. The CDR3 has the sequence CASSPNAPGTGSF. The sequenced DNA is TGTGCCAGCAGCCCGAACGCTCCCGGGACAGGGAGTTTC.